This TCR beta chain was found in a study of OX40 agonist ivuxolimab in advanced cancers. For the study at large: Patients enrolled in dose escalation were diagnosed with hepatocellular carcinoma, melanoma, renal cell or head and neck cancer. Three patients had partial responses: one hepatocellular carcinoma, two cutaneous melanoma.

Study-wide points: The antigens recognized by the expanded peripheral T cells, that is their antigen specificity, were not determined.

Concerning this clone: Its antigen is currently unknown.

The protocol was immunoSEQ multiplex PCR, while the TCRdb copy is restricted to in-frame clones and leaves out a portion. Altogether some 95,000 clones are present, approximately 90% being singletons, with the ten largest covering more than 0.5%. The CDR3 is 19 amino acids. Germline V gene lookup returns CDR1 GTSNPN and CDR2 SVGIG (reference sequence). J was trimmed by 3 bases and V by 0 bases; bases with no gene match: 14. The receptor was derived from an adult with an advanced solid tumor such as melanoma, head and neck, liver or kidney cancer. V gene TRBV30 combines with J gene TRBJ1-2, with 12 bases fitting TRBD1. The sequencing used CD4+ or CD8+ T cells sorted from blood, collected in a trial of the OX40 agonist ivuxolimab. This chain's CDR3 is CAWSVRRGQGARVDYGYTF. The CDR3 DNA sequence: TGTGCCTGGAGTGTACGTCGGGGACAGGGGGCGCGAGTTGACTATGGCTACACCTTC.